Each of the 28 T cell receptor beta chains below was sequenced from the same sample in a study of neoadjuvant anti-PD-1 for oral cavity cancer. Sequenced by immunoSEQ multiplex PCR; TCRdb stores in-frame clones only, minus some. The sample has about 16,000 clones; 50% to 75% are singletons. This sample comprised PBMCs, obtained before nivolumab (anti-PD-1) treatment. Receptors were obtained from a person between 35 and 79 years old with oral cavity squamous cell carcinoma.

The table lists this clone with a few counts. The chain recombines TRBV30 with TRBJ1-1; no firm D call. CDR3 length: 15 amino acids. Germline CDR1 reads GTSNPN; CDR2 reads SVGIG (reference sequence). Deletions cut 0 bases from V and 0 bases from J, with 11 bases between. Here the CDR3 reads CAWSVRSRMNTEAFF. The DNA for the CDR3 is TGTGCCTGGAGTGTACGCAGCAGGATGAACACTGAAGCTTTCTTT. The full variable domain, rest sourced from reference TRBV30 and TRBJ1-1, is SQTIHQWPATLVQPVGSPLSLECTVEGTSNPNLYWYRQAAGRGLQLLFYSVGIGQISSEVPQNLSASRPQDRQFILSSKKLLLSDSGFYLCAWSVRSRMNTEAFFGQGTRLTVV.

CDR3 nucleotide sequence: TGCAGCGTCTCGGCCACTAACTATGGCTACACCTTC. Translated, it gives CSVSATNYGYTF. J is TRBJ1-2 and V is TRBV29-1; no definite D call. Germline V gene data show CDR1 as SQVTM and CDR2 as ANQGSEA. V was shortened by 6 bases and J by 0 bases, with 8 bases between the two germline ends. This CDR3 is 12 amino acids long.

The V call is TRBV5-1, the J call TRBJ2-5, with D maybe TRBD2 (6 bases). This CDR3 is built from 14 residues. V dropped 0 bases and J dropped 1 base, with 7 bases sitting between them. Germline assignment: CDR1 SGHRS and CDR2 YFSETQ. CDR3 region: CASSLVGGQETQYF. CDR3 nucleotide sequence: TGCGCCAGCAGCTTGGTGGGGGGCCAAGAGACCCAGTACTTC.

This clone has just one count. V is TRBV10-1 and J is TRBJ2-1; D tentatively fits TRBD1 or TRBD2 (5 bases each). This CDR3 is 12 amino acids long. CDR1 and CDR2 from the germline V gene are WNHNN and SYGVQD (reference sequence). V shed 1 base and J shed 10 bases, with 8 bases lying between them. CDR3 amino acids: CASSELGVEQFF. In DNA, the CDR3 is TGCGCCAGCAGTGAGTTGGGGGTCGAGCAGTTCTTC.

The chain recombines TRBV13 with TRBJ1-2, with D possibly matching TRBD1 (5 bases). Trimming removed 4 bases from V and 2 bases from J, with 11 bases in between. Germline V gene sequence: CDR1 PRHDT, CDR2 FYEKMQ (reference sequence). The CDR3 totals 14 residues. DNA of the CDR3: TGTGCCAGCAGCTCTGGGGGGGAAAACTATGGCTACACCTTC. Translating it yields CASSSGGENYGYTF.

The rearrangement uses TRBV9 and TRBJ2-3; D call uncertain. V was trimmed by 0 bases and J by 5 bases, leaving 7 bases between them. The CDR3 is 13 amino acids. The germline V gene has CDR1 SGDLS and CDR2 YYNGEE. The CDR3 here is CASSVVTVDTQYF. CDR3 DNA sequence: TGTGCCAGCAGCGTAGTTACAGTAGATACGCAGTATTTT.

Judged by abundance, this clone is medium-sized. V is TRBV25-1 and J is TRBJ2-2, with 9 bases matching TRBD1. The CDR3 is 14 residues long. Germline V gene data show CDR1 as MGHDK and CDR2 as SYGVNS. The J segment lost 3 bases and the V segment lost 4 bases, leaving 0 bases of the junction unmatched. The CDR3 DNA sequence: TGTGCCAGCAGTGGGACAGGGGACACCGGGGAGCTGTTTTTT. Translating it yields CASSGTGDTGELFF.

The chain couples TRBV10-3 to TRBJ2-2; 9 positions match TRBD2. The ends lost 3 bases at V and 5 bases at J; junction bases unmatched: 13. The length of the CDR3 is 18 residues. Germline V gene data show CDR1 as ENHRY and CDR2 as SYGVKD. The CDR3 nucleotides read TGTGCCATCAGTGACCGGCTAGCGGGAACTCCGGGGACCGGGGAGCTGTTTTTT. Translating gives CAISDRLAGTPGTGELFF.

The rearrangement uses TRBV27 and TRBJ2-7, with D possibly matching TRBD1 (6 bases). Trimming took off 5 bases at V and 3 bases at J, with 14 bases between the two ends. Germline CDR1 reads MNHEY; CDR2 reads SMNVEV (reference sequence). This CDR3 is 14 amino acids long. The CDR3 nucleotides are TGTGCCAGCAGTCAAAGGGGGACCGTCTACGAGCAGTACTTC. Translation gives CASSQRGTVYEQYF.

The chain is built from TRBV5-1 and TRBJ2-3, with 12 bases lining up with TRBD1. Germline V gene sequence: CDR1 SGHRS, CDR2 YFSETQ. The ends lost 3 bases at V and 1 base at J; junction bases unmatched: 9. This CDR3 contains 18 residues. CDR3 amino acids: CASSSLGGTGGGTDTQYF. CDR3 coding DNA: TGCGCCAGCAGCTCCCTCGGCGGGACAGGGGGCGGCACAGATACGCAGTATTTT.

The rearrangement links TRBV5-6 to TRBJ1-5, with D tentatively TRBD1 (6 bases). The length of the CDR3 is 14 residues. V lost 1 base and J lost 7, with 12 bases in between. Germline CDR1 SGHDT, CDR2 YYEEEE. The CDR3 sequence: CASSLRGYGQPQHF. The DNA for the CDR3 is TGTGCCAGCAGCTTGAGGGGGTATGGCCAGCCCCAGCATTTT. The complete variable domain, with remaining parts taken from reference TRBV5-6 and TRBJ1-5, reads DAGVTQSPTHLIKTRGQQVTLRCSPKSGHDTVSWYQQALGQGPQFIFQYYEEEERQRGNFPDRFSGHQFPNYSSELNVNALLLGDSALYLCASSLRGYGQPQHFGDGTRLSIL.

This chain links TRBV6-5 with TRBJ2-7; 11 bases are a match to TRBD1. Germline-derived CDR1 and CDR2 are MNHEY and SVGAGI. The CDR3 runs 14 residues. After removal of 6 bases from V and 6 bases from J, the junction contained 7 bases not matched to a gene. CDR3 in DNA: TGTGCCAGCAGGAGACGGGACAGGGGGAGCGAGCAGTACTTC. Residues: CASRRRDRGSEQYF.

This chain links TRBV5-4 with TRBJ2-1; TRBD2 aligns across 15 bases. CDR1 SGHNT and CDR2 YYREEE come from the germline V gene (reference sequence). V dropped 6 bases and J dropped 7; count of bases not matched to a gene: 5. The CDR3 consists of 15 residues. CDR3 sequence: CASTDGTSGRNEQFF. The CDR3, as DNA: TGTGCCAGCACCGACGGGACTAGCGGGAGGAATGAGCAGTTCTTC.

The chain carries TRBV30 and TRBJ1-1, with a possible D match to TRBD1 (5 bases). The V and J ends lost 4 bases and 0 bases respectively, with 9 bases between them. The CDR3 spans 13 residues. Germline CDR1 and CDR2: GTSNPN and SVGIG (reference sequence). The CDR3 loop reads CAWNPGLNTEAFF. As DNA, the CDR3 is TGTGCCTGGAATCCAGGGCTGAACACTGAAGCTTTCTTT.

This clone was picked up a small number of times. CDR3 region: CASSKDRISGNTIYF. The CDR3 coding sequence is TGTGCCAGTAGTAAGGACAGGATCTCTGGAAACACCATATATTTT. The rearrangement joins TRBV19 to TRBJ1-3; 7 nucleotides agree with TRBD1. This CDR3 contains 15 residues. CDR1 is LNHDA and CDR2 is SQIVND in the germline V gene (reference sequence). Losses at the gene ends were 4 bases for V and 0 bases for J; bases not matched to a gene: 3.

A few counts support this clone. This chain links TRBV5-8 with TRBJ2-2, with D perhaps TRBD1 or TRBD2 (5 bases each). The length of the CDR3 is 14 residues. The germline gives CDR1 SGHTS, CDR2 YDEGEE. The V end was cut by 5 bases, the J end by 4 bases, with 12 bases between. CDR3 coding DNA: TGTGCCAGCAGTACCGGGACCCGCACCGGGGAGCTGTTTTTT. Its protein is CASSTGTRTGELFF.

The rearrangement links TRBV10-3 to TRBJ2-7; 8 bases line up with TRBD2. This CDR3 has 15 residues. The J segment lost 2 bases and the V segment lost 2 bases, leaving 5 bases of the junction unmatched. Germline CDR1 reads ENHRY; CDR2 reads SYGVKD. The CDR3, as DNA: TGTGCCATCAGTGAGGGAGCGGGAGAAACCTACGAGCAGTACTTC. It translates to CAISEGAGETYEQYF.

The chain's CDR3 is CASSRGTTQETQYF. DNA of the CDR3: TGTGCCAGCAGCCGCGGGACTACCCAAGAGACCCAGTACTTC. The chain uses TRBV7-9 and TRBJ2-5; 7 bases match TRBD2. The CDR3 extends over 14 amino acids. The germline gives CDR1 SEHNR, CDR2 FQNEAQ (reference sequence). Trimming cost V 5 bases and J 1 base; bases outside gene matches: 4. Drawing the rest from reference TRBV7-9 and TRBJ2-5, the complete variable domain is DTGVSQNPRHKITKRGQNVTFRCDPISEHNRLYWYRQTLGQGPEFLTYFQNEAQLEKSRLLSDRFSAERPKGSFSTLEIQRTEQGDSAMYLCASSRGTTQETQYFGPGTRLLVL.

The sample holds one count of this clone. The genes are TRBV6-5 and TRBJ2-1; 8 bases align to TRBD1. Germline V gene data show CDR1 as MNHEY and CDR2 as SVGAGI. V shed 4 bases and J 12 bases; nucleotides not matched to a gene: 11. CDR3 length: 14 residues. DNA of the CDR3: TGTGCCAGCAGTTCGGGACAGGCTCGAAGGGGGCAGTTCTTC. As protein: CASSSGQARRGQFF.

The rearrangement links TRBV7-6 to TRBJ2-3; D remains ambiguous. Trimming cost V 5 bases and J 4 bases, with 13 bases left between them. The germline gives CDR1 SGHVS, CDR2 FNYEAQ. The CDR3 length is 14 residues. CDR3 protein: CASSPLQVADTQYF. CDR3 in DNA: TGTGCCAGCAGCCCCCTTCAGGTGGCAGATACGCAGTATTTT. The full variable domain, its missing parts supplied by reference TRBV7-6 and TRBJ2-3, is GAGVSQSPRYKVTKRGQDVALRCDPISGHVSLYWYRQALGQGPEFLTYFNYEAQQDKSGLPNDRFSAERPEGSISTLTIQRTEQRDSAMYRCASSPLQVADTQYFGPGTRLTVL.

The rearrangement joins TRBV6-6 to TRBJ1-1; tentatively, D is TRBD1 (6 bases). This CDR3 has 14 residues. Germline loops: CDR1 MNHNY, CDR2 SVGAGI (reference sequence). The V end lost 7 bases, the J end lost 6 bases, and 18 bases lay between the germline ends. The chain's CDR3 is CASTTGGGRPEAFF. The CDR3 coding sequence is TGTGCCAGCACCACGGGGGGCGGGAGGCCTGAAGCTTTCTTT.

The chain uses TRBV19 and TRBJ1-5; D might be TRBD1 (6 bases). The V gene lost 4 bases and the J gene lost 0 bases, with 13 bases spanning the gap. The V gene's germline CDR1 is LNHDA and CDR2 SQIVND (reference sequence). This CDR3 comprises 16 residues. The CDR3 coding sequence is TGTGCCAGTAGTACAGGACAGAGATATAGCAATCAGCCCCAGCATTTT. Residues: CASSTGQRYSNQPQHF.

The V and J genes are TRBV5-1 and TRBJ2-2, with TRBD1 as a possible D gene (6 bases). The CDR3 is 15 residues long. Germline lookup yields CDR1 SGHRS and CDR2 YFSETQ. The V end lost 4 bases, the J end lost 0 bases, and 10 bases lay between the germline ends. The chain's CDR3 is CASSTGDTNTGELFF. As DNA, the CDR3 is TGCGCCAGCAGCACCGGGGACACGAACACCGGGGAGCTGTTTTTT.

The chain uses TRBV5-6 and TRBJ2-3, with D unclear. The CDR3 has 14 amino acids. V dropped 1 base and J dropped 2 bases, with 8 bases sitting between them. Germline lookup yields CDR1 SGHDT and CDR2 YYEEEE. The CDR3 bases are TGTGCCAGCAGCTTGAACGGTAACACAGATACGCAGTATTTT. Encoded protein: CASSLNGNTDTQYF.

The chain recombines TRBV13 with TRBJ2-5; 7 bases map to TRBD2. The germline CDR1 and CDR2 sequences are PRHDT and FYEKMQ (reference sequence). Germline trimming cut 2 bases from V and 5 bases from J; bases unmatched to any gene: 5. The CDR3 contains 14 residues. DNA for the CDR3: TGTGCCAGCAGCTTACGGGAGGCCGAGGAGACCCAGTACTTC. Its translation: CASSLREAEETQYF. Full variable domain (rest looked up from reference TRBV13 and TRBJ2-5): AAGVIQSPRHLIKEKRETATLKCYPIPRHDTVYWYQQGPGQDPQFLISFYEKMQSDKGSIPDRFSAQQFSDYHSELNMSSLELGDSALYFCASSLREAEETQYFGPGTRLLVL.

J is TRBJ1-1 and V is TRBV5-1, with D possibly being TRBD1 (6 bases). Germline CDR1 and CDR2: SGHRS and YFSETQ. The CDR3 is made up of 18 amino acids. V was trimmed by 0 bases and J by 1 base, leaving 19 bases between them. The CDR3 protein is CASSLDGARGISNTEAFF. CDR3 DNA: TGCGCCAGCAGCTTGGATGGGGCCAGGGGAATCTCGAACACTGAAGCTTTCTTT.

The chain is built from TRBV19 and TRBJ2-2; a weak D match, TRBD1 (5 bases). Germline V lookup: CDR1 LNHDA, CDR2 SQIVND (reference sequence). The ends were cut back, 5 bases at V and 6 bases at J, with 19 bases in the middle. The CDR3 loop spans 16 amino acids. CDR3 sequence reads: CASSAPPGWGAGELFF. CDR3 nucleotide sequence: TGTGCCAGTAGTGCTCCCCCAGGGTGGGGTGCCGGGGAGCTGTTTTTT.

V and J are TRBV7-9 and TRBJ1-2, with unresolved D. The CDR3 loop spans 12 amino acids. Germline CDR1 SEHNR, CDR2 FQNEAQ (reference sequence). Trimming took off 1 base at V and 9 bases at J, with 9 bases between the two ends. The CDR3 nucleotides read TGTGCCAGCAGCTTAGAGGAGAGTCGCTACACCTTC. Translation gives CASSLEESRYTF. Together with reference TRBV7-9 and TRBJ1-2, the CDR3 gives the full variable domain: DTGVSQNPRHKITKRGQNVTFRCDPISEHNRLYWYRQTLGQGPEFLTYFQNEAQLEKSRLLSDRFSAERPKGSFSTLEIQRTEQGDSAMYLCASSLEESRYTFGSGTRLTVV.